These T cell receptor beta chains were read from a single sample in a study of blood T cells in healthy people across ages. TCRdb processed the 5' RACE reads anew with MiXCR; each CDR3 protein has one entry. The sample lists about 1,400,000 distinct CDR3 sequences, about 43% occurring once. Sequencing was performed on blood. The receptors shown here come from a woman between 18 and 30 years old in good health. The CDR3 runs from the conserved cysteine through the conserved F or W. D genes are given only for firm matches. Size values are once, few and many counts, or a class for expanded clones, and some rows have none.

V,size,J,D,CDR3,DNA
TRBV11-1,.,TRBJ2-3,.,CASSLVGRNTDTQYF,TGTGCCAGCAGCTTAGTGGGCAGAAACACAGATACGCAGTATTTT
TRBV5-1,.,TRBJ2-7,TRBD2,CASSLLTSGGSYNEQYF,TGCGCCAGCAGCTTACTTACTAGCGGGGGGTCCTACAATGAGCAGTACTTC
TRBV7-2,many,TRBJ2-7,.,CASTSNVVSYEQYF,TGTGCCAGCACCTCTAATGTCGTCTCCTACGAGCAGTACTTC
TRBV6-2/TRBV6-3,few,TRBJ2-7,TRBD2,CASSYRRELSNEQYF,TGTGCCAGCAGTTATCGGCGGGAGCTGTCGAACGAGCAGTACTTC
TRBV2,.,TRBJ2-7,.,CATAGLLPYEQYF,TGTGCCACCGCTGGCCTGCTACCCTACGAGCAGTACTTC
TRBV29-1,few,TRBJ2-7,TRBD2,CSARTSGDEQYF,TGCAGCGCTAGGACTAGCGGTGACGAGCAGTACTTC
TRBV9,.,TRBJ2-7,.,CASSAAQGTVTYEQYF,TGTGCCAGCAGCGCCGCGCAGGGGACGGTTACCTACGAGCAGTACTTC
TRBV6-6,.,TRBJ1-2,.,CASSHLISGYGYTF,TGTGCCAGCAGCCACCTTATCTCCGGCTATGGCTACACCTTC
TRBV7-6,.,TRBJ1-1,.,CASSLDPLVTEAFF,TGTGCCAGCAGCTTAGATCCTTTAGTCACTGAAGCTTTCTTT
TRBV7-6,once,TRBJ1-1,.,CASSSELGASEAFF,TGTGCCAGCAGCTCCGAGTTAGGGGCATCTGAAGCTTTCTTT
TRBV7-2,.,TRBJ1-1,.,CASSSRRGGNTVAFF,TGTGCCAGCAGTTCTCGCCGGGGGGGGAACACTGTAGCTTTCTTT
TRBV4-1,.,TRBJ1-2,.,CASSPLGLVYGYTF,TGCGCCAGCAGCCCGTTGGGACTCGTCTATGGCTACACCTTC
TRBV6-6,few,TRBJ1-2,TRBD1,CASSQGQGAGYGYTF,TGTGCCAGCAGTCAAGGACAGGGGGCCGGCTATGGCTACACCTTC
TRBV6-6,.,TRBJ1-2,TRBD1,CVSSYSTGPGGYTF,TGTGTCAGCAGTTACTCGACAGGGCCAGGTGGCTACACCTTC
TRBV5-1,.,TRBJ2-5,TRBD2,CASSNGLAETQYF,TGCGCCAGCAGCAATGGACTAGCAGAGACCCAGTACTTC
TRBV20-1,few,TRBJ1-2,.,CSASERELGYTF,TGCAGTGCTAGTGAAAGGGAACTTGGCTACACCTTC
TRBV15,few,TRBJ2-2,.,CATSRAATSTGELFF,TGTGCCACCAGCAGAGCCGCGACTAGCACCGGGGAGCTGTTTTTT
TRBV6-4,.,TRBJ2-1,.,CASSASEGDEQFF,TGTGCCAGCAGTGCCTCAGAGGGAGATGAGCAGTTCTTC
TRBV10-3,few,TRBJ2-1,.,CAISERTLNEQFF,TGTGCCATCAGTGAGAGAACCTTGAATGAGCAGTTCTTC
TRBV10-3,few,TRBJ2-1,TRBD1,CAISVGDSSYNEQFF,TGTGCCATCAGCGTCGGGGACAGCTCCTACAATGAGCAGTTCTTC
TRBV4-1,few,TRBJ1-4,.,CASSQPPGGTNEKLFF,TGCGCCAGCAGCCAACCCCCCGGGGGGACTAATGAAAAACTGTTTTTT
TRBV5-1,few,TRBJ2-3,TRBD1,CASSLQDRLGADTQYF,TGCGCCAGCAGCCTCCAGGACAGGTTGGGGGCAGATACGCAGTATTTT
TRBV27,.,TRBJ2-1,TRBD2,CASRLLAGGRDEQFF,TGTGCCAGCAGACTACTAGCGGGAGGCAGGGATGAGCAGTTCTTC
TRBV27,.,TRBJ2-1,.,CASTGGMVIGSTGRNEQFF,TGTGCCAGCACTGGGGGTATGGTTATCGGGTCTACAGGGCGCAATGAGCAGTTCTTC
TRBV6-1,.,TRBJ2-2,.,CASSPSGVNGYTGELFF,TGTGCCAGCAGCCCCTCGGGGGTGAACGGCTACACCGGGGAGCTGTTTTTT
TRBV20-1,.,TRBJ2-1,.,CSAPGTLLYNEQFF,TGCAGTGCCCCCGGGACCCTACTTTACAATGAGCAGTTCTTC
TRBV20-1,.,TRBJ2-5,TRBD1,CSARAATGPQETQYF,TGCAGTGCTAGAGCTGCGACAGGGCCCCAAGAGACCCAGTACTTC
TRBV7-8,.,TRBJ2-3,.,CASSSGVRGASSTDTQYF,TGTGCCAGCAGCTCCGGGGTGCGGGGAGCCTCTAGCACAGATACGCAGTATTTT
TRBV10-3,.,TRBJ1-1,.,CAISEHPGGLNTEAFF,TGTGCCATCAGTGAGCACCCGGGGGGGCTGAACACTGAAGCTTTCTTT
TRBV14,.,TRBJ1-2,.,CASSQDLKTDTF,TGTGCCAGCAGTCAAGATCTTAAGACGGACACCTTC
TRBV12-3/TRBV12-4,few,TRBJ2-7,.,CASSPGYLEQYF,TGTGCCAGCAGTCCCGGGTACCTCGAGCAGTACTTC
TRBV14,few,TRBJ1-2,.,CASSPQQGNYGYTF,TGTGCCAGCAGCCCCCAACAGGGTAACTATGGCTACACCTTC
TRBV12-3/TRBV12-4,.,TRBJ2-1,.,CASVFDGTPYNEQFF,TGTGCCAGCGTCTTCGACGGGACTCCCTACAATGAGCAGTTCTTC
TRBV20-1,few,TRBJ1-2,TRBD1,CSAKGQGSGYTF,TGCAGTGCCAAAGGACAGGGGTCTGGCTACACCTTC
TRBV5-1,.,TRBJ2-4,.,CASSETRLSVRQYF,TGCGCCAGCAGCGAGACTAGATTGTCCGTGAGGCAGTACTTC
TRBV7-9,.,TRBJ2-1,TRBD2,CASSFRGTLAGGPNEQFF,TGTGCCAGCAGCTTTCGAGGGACTTTAGCGGGAGGACCCAATGAGCAGTTCTTC
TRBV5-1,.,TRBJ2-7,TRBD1,CASSTAGQGMNEQYF,TGCGCCAGCAGCACGGCGGGACAGGGGATGAACGAGCAGTACTTC
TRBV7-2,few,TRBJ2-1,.,CASSQDAEQFF,TGTGCCAGCAGTCAGGACGCGGAGCAGTTCTTC
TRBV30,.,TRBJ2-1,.,CAWSPSPHNEQFF,TGTGCCTGGAGTCCGTCGCCCCACAATGAGCAGTTCTTC
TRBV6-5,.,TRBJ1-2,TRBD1,CASSWDRGVDGYTF,TGTGCCAGCAGTTGGGACAGGGGGGTTGACGGCTACACCTTC
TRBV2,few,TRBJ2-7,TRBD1,CASRQDRDPYF,TGTGCCAGCAGGCAAGACAGGGATCCGTACTTC
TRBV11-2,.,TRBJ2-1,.,CASSLVTREQFF,TGTGCCAGCAGCTTAGTGACAAGGGAGCAGTTCTTC
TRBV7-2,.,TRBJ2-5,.,CASSLNIGANEQYF,TGTGCCAGCAGCTTAAATATAGGGGCAAATGAGCAGTACTTC
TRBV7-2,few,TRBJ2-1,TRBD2,CASSFPILLAGSDNEQFF,TGTGCCAGCAGCTTTCCCATCTTACTAGCGGGAAGCGACAATGAGCAGTTCTTC
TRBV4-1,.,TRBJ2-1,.,CASSQDRRDEQFF,TGCGCCAGCAGCCAAGATCGCAGGGATGAGCAGTTCTTC
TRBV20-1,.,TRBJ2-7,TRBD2,CSARDLRRRAGAPEQYF,TGCAGTGCTAGAGATCTCCGAAGACGAGCGGGAGCTCCCGAGCAGTACTTC
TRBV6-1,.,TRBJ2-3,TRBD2,CASSPWAGGPSDTQYF,TGTGCCAGCAGCCCGTGGGCGGGAGGGCCTAGCGATACGCAGTATTTT